Sequencing of this T cell receptor (beta chain) was carried out in a study of blood T cell repertoires in COVID-19. Looking at the study overall: COVID-19 samples from acute and convalescent phases originated in the United States, Italy and Spain.

Germline V gene lookup returns CDR1 MNHEY and CDR2 SMNVEV (reference sequence). V gave up 5 bases and J gave up 0 bases; unmatched junction bases: 5. The CDR3 sequence is 17 residues long. This clone was seen more than once but under ten times. The identical CDR3 is also encoded by other nucleotide sequences in the sample. The table came from immunoSEQ multiplex PCR; TCRdb's copy has only in-frame clones and leaves some out. The sample lists roughly 150,000 clones, 78% occurring once. Source material: PBMCs or T cells enriched from blood (not recorded which). This chain uses TRBV27 with TRBJ2-3; 13 bases match TRBD2. The receptor's source is a woman between 45 and 60 years old who had recovered from COVID-19. The CDR3, as DNA: TGTGCCAGCAGTCCGAGGACTAGCGGGGGAAGCACAGATACGCAGTATTTT. Amino acids: CASSPRTSGGSTDTQYF.